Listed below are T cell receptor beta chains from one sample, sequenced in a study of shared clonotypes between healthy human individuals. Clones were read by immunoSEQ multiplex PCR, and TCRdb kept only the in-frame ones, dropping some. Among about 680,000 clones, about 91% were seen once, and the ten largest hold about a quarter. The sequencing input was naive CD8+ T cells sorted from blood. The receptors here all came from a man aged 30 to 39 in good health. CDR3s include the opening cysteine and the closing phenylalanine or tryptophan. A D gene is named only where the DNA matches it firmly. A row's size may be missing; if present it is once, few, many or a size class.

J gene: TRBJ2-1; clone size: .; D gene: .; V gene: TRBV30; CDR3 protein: CAWSVLSHNEQFF; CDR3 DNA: TGTGCCTGGAGTGTACTTTCTCACAATGAGCAGTTCTTC
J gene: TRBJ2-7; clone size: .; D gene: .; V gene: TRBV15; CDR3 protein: CATSRTPDSYEQYF; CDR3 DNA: TGTGCCACCAGCAGGACCCCAGACAGCTACGAGCAGTACTTC
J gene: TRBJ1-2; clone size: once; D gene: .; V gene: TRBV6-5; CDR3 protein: CASSYRLTDGYTF; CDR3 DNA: TGTGCCAGCAGTTACCGACTGACGGATGGCTACACCTTC
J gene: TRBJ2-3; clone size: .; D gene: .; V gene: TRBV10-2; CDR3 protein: CASNGGGTDTQYF; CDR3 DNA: TGCGCCAGCAACGGAGGAGGCACAGATACGCAGTATTTT
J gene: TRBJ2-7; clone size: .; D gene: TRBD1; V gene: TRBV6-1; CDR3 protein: CASGDRGTYEQYF; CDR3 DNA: TGTGCCAGCGGGGACAGGGGGACCTACGAGCAGTACTTC
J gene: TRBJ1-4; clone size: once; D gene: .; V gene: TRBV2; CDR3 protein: CASSDDATNEKLFF; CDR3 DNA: TGTGCCAGCAGTGACGACGCAACTAATGAAAAACTGTTTTTT
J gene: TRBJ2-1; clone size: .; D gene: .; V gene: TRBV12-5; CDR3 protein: CASGLDSTTNFNEQFF; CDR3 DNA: TGTGCTAGTGGTTTGGACTCCACTACAAACTTCAATGAGCAGTTCTTC
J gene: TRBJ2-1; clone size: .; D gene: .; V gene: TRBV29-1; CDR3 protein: CSVRTEHSYNEQFF; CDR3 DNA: TGCAGCGTGCGGACGGAACACTCCTACAATGAGCAGTTCTTC
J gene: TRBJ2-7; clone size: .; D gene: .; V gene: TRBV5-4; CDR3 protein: CASSLAGFGTSLSSSYEQYF; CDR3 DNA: TGTGCCAGCAGCTTGGCCGGATTCGGGACTTCACTTTCGAGCTCCTACGAGCAGTACTTC
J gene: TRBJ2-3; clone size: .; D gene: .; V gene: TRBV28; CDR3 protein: CASSNPLTGPSTDTQYF; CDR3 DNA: TGTGCCAGCAGTAACCCTCTGACGGGACCTAGCACAGATACGCAGTATTTT
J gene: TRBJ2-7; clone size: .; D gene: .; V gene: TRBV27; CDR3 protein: CASSLGLSASYEQYF; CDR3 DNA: TGTGCCAGCAGCCTCGGGCTAAGTGCCTCCTACGAGCAGTACTTC
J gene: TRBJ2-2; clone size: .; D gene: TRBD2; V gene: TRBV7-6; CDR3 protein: CASSFPQRAGYTGELFF; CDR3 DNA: TGTGCCAGCAGCTTCCCCCAGAGAGCGGGGTACACCGGGGAGCTGTTTTTT
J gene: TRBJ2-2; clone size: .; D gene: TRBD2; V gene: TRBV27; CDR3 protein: CASSLALLAGMNTGELFF; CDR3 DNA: TGTGCCAGCAGTTTAGCCTTACTAGCGGGGATGAACACCGGGGAGCTGTTTTTT
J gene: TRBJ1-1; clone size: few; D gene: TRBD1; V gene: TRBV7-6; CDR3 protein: CASSRGTGGWTEAFF; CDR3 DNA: TGTGCCAGCAGCCGCGGGACAGGGGGTTGGACTGAAGCTTTCTTT
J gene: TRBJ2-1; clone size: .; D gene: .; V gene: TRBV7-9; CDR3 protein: CASSLVSNEQFF; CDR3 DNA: TGTGCCAGCAGCTTAGTCAGCAATGAGCAGTTCTTC
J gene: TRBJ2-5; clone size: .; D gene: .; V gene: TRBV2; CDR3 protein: CASSPPSAGQETQYF; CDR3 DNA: TGTGCCAGCAGCCCCCCTAGCGCAGGACAAGAGACCCAGTACTTC
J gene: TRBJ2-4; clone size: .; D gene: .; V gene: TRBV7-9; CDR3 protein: CASSQQNIQYF; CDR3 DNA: TGTGCCAGCAGCCAGCAAAACATTCAGTACTTC
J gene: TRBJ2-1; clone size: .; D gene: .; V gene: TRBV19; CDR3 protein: CASSPFGGTEFYNEQFF; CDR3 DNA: TGTGCCAGTAGCCCTTTTGGGGGGACAGAGTTCTACAATGAGCAGTTCTTC